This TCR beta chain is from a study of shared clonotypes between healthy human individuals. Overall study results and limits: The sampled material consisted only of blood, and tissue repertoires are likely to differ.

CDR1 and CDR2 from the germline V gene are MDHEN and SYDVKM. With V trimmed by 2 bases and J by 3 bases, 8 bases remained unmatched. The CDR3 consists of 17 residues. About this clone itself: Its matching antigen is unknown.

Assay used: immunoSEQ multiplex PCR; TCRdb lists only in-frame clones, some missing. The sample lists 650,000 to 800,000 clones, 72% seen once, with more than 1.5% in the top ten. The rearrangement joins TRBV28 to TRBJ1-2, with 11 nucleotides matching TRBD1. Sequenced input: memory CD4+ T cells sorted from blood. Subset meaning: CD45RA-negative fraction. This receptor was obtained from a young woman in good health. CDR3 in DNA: TGTGCCAGCAGTTTAGGACCGGGGACAGGGGGGGACTATGGCTACACCTTC. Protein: CASSLGPGTGGDYGYTF.